This T cell receptor beta chain was sequenced during a study of shared clonotypes between healthy human individuals. Regarding this clone: Its antigen remains unknown. The sample carries other DNA sequences with the same CDR3.

Method: immunoSEQ multiplex PCR; TCRdb's copy keeps in-frame clones and lacks some. The table lists over 2,000,000 clones, around 93% of them singletons. Points from the study as a whole: Shared clonotypes: about 5% naive CD4, about 3.3% naive CD8, over 2% memory CD4, under 0.45% memory CD8.

CD45RO-negative, CCR7-selected cells formed the naive CD8 fraction, which excluded terminally differentiated effector memory CD45RA+ cells. Everyone who donated was a Caucasian adult who lived in Nashville, Tennessee. Germline V CDR1 and CDR2: SGDLS, YYNGEE. Trimming pared 0 bases from V and 2 bases from J, leaving 8 bases between. The CDR3 runs 14 residues. The sequenced material came from naive CD8+ T cells from PBMCs. The chain employs TRBV9 and TRBJ1-1; TRBD1 is a possible D gene (6 bases). The sequence derives from a man younger than 35 in good health. Some clones in this sample may be carry-over from other donors' samples. Written as DNA, the CDR3 is TGTGCCAGCAGCGTAGACGGGGGCAACACTGAAGCTTTCTTT. This sequence encodes CASSVDGGNTEAFF.